A few counts support the clone carrying this T cell receptor (beta chain). Antigen: not known. The source of the sample is a study of somatic mutations in cytotoxic T cells in rheumatoid arthritis. Study observations and caveats: Within the rheumatoid arthritis patients, CD8+ clonality went up as age increased (Spearman r of about 0.49). The same was not true of the healthy controls.

Authors' methods: Among patient CD8+ clones larger than 1%, matches to published virus-specific TCRB sequences were rare. Libraries were prepared by immunoSEQ multiplex PCR; TCRdb keeps only in-frame clonotypes and omits some of them. V, J and clone size reflect that table, while D and trimming were determined from the DNA. The table lists about 21,000 clones, around four fifths of them singletons. CDR3 length: 16 amino acids. This TCR was sampled from a man aged 18 to 30 with rheumatoid arthritis. Sequences were obtained from CD8+ T cells sorted from blood. The V call is TRBV21-1, the J call TRBJ2-7; TRBD2, as called in the table, went unchecked against the DNA. TRBV21-1 constitutes a pseudogene. The CDR3, as DNA: TGTGCCAGCAGCCCCCGTTCGGTCGGGATCTCCTACGAGCAGTACTTC. It translates to CASSPRSVGISYEQYF.